This TCR beta chain emerged from a study of beta chain features in type 1 diabetes. Study results and limitations: People with Type 1 diabetes carried modestly yet significantly shorter TCRB CDR3s in all four CD4+ subsets. Sequencing from cDNA could over-represent high-TCR-expressing cells. Patients' naive, central memory and Treg TCRB repertoires seemed closer to one another than those of healthy donors.

With 5 bases removed from V and 0 bases from J, the gap between germline ends came to 22 bases. Germline CDR1 and CDR2: SGHTA and FQGNSA. This CDR3 comprises 18 residues. Staining for CD45RO/CCR7/CD25/CD127/CD95/CD27 allowed sorting of CD4+ naive, central memory, regulatory and stem cell-like memory cells. The authors reverse transcribed all of the isolated RNA, so sequencing captured expressed TCRB transcripts. Generated by immunoSEQ multiplex PCR, the TCRdb table keeps only in-frame clones and is missing some. This sample has 600,000 to 750,000 clones, with roughly an eighth found just once. Of note for this clone: Its antigen is as yet unknown.

This clonotype was sampled from a man aged 25 to 40 with type 1 diabetes. The V gene is TRBV7-2, the J gene TRBJ1-2, with unresolved D. Material for sequencing was naive CD4+ T cells from blood. CDR3 DNA sequence: TGTGCCAGCAGCCGATCTACGGACGACGCGAGCCCTAACTATGGCTACACCTTC. It yields the protein CASSRSTDDASPNYGYTF.